This T cell receptor beta chain emerged from a study of cytomegalovirus exposure and HLA in healthy donors. Study-level findings and limits: A later analysis reported that several of the most significant clusters appeared to be linked to common viral pathogens, among them Epstein-Barr virus. On later analysis, the bulk of CMV-associated TCR beta chains appeared to be HLA-restricted. With later analysis, a missense DCLRE1C variant became linked to TCR beta V- and J-gene trimming. Researchers reported that three CMV-associated chains were confirmed in vitro as CMV antigen-specific.

Use of 60 Vbeta and 13 Jbeta primers characterized the PCR. The method was immunoSEQ multiplex PCR; TCRdb's version includes in-frame clones alone and lacks a portion of them. There are over 120,000 clones in the sample; around 80% occur only once, and 2.5% to 3.5% lies in the top ten. V was clipped by 6 bases and J by 2 bases; unmatched bases: 2. Germline V gene lookup returns CDR1 MDHEN and CDR2 SYDVKM. This CDR3 is 13 amino acids long. Points on this clone: What it binds is not known.

This TCR was sampled from a woman aged 25 to 39 in good health and CMV-seronegative. Material for sequencing was PBMCs. This chain links TRBV28 with TRBJ2-5; the match to TRBD2 covers 8 bases. The CDR3 DNA follows: TGTGCCAGCAGACAGCGGGGGCAAGAGACCCAGTACTTC. This sequence encodes CASRQRGQETQYF. The whole variable domain, filled in from reference TRBV28 and TRBJ2-5, reads DVKVTQSSRYLVKRTGEKVFLECVQDMDHENMFWYRQDPGLGLRLIYFSYDVKMKEKGDIPEGYSVSREKKERFSLILESASTNQTSMYLCASRQRGQETQYFGPGTRLLVL.